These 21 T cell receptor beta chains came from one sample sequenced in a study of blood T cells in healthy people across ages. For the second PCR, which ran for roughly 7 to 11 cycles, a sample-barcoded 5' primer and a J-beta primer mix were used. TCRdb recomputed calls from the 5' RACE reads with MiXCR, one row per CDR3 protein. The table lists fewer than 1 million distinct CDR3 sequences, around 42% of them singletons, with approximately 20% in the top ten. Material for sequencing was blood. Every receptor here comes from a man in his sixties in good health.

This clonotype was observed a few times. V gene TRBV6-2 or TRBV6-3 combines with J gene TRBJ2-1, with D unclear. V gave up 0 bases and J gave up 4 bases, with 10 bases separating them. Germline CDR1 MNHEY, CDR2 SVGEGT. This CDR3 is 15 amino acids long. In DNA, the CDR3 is TGTGCCAGCAGTTACTCGAGTCCTAAATACAATGAGCAGTTCTTC. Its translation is CASSYSSPKYNEQFF.

CDR3 DNA: TGTGCCAGCAGCGTAGTGGGCAGCACAGATACGCAGTATTTT. Amino acids: CASSVVGSTDTQYF. V gene TRBV7-2 combines with J gene TRBJ2-3; D is undetermined. The CDR3 runs 14 residues. The V gene lost 5 bases and the J gene lost 0 bases, with 9 bases spanning the gap. The V gene's germline CDR1 is SGHTA and CDR2 FQGNSA.

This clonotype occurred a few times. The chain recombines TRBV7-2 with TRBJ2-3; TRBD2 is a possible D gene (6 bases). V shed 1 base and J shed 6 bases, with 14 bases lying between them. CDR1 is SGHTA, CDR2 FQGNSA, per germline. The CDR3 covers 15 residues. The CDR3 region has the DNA TGTGCCAGCAGCTTAGGTGGGGCGGGGCCCGATACGCAGTATTTT. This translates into CASSLGGAGPDTQYF.

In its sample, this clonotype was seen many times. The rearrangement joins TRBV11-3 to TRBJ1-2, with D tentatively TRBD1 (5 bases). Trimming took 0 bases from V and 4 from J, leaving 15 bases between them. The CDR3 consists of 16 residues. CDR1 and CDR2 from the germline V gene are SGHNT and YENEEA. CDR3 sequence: CASSLEGRGGTYGYTF. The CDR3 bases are TGTGCCAGCAGCTTAGAGGGTCGGGGCGGGACCTATGGCTACACCTTC.

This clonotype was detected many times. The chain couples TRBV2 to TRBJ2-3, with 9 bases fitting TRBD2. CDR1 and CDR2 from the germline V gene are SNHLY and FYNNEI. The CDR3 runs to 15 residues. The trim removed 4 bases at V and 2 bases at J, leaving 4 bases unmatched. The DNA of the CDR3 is TGTGCCAGCAGTGGATTAGCGGGAGCCACAGATACGCAGTATTTT. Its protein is CASSGLAGATDTQYF.

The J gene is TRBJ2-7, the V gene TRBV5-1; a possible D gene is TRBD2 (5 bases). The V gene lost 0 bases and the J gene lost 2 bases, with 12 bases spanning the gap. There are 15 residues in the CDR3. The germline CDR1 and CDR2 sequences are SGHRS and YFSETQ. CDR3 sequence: CASSLDSGVAYEQYF. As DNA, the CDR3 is TGCGCCAGCAGCTTGGATTCCGGGGTAGCCTACGAGCAGTACTTC.

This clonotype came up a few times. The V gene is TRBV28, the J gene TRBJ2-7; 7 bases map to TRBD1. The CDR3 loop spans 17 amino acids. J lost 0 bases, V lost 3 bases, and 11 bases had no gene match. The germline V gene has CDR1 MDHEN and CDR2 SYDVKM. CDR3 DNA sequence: TGTGCCAGCAGTTTGGGGCAACCGGGACAGAGCTCCTACGAGCAGTACTTC. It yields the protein CASSLGQPGQSSYEQYF. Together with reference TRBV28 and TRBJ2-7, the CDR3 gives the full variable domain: DVKVTQSSRYLVKRTGEKVFLECVQDMDHENMFWYRQDPGLGLRLIYFSYDVKMKEKGDIPEGYSVSREKKERFSLILESASTNQTSMYLCASSLGQPGQSSYEQYFGPGTRLTVT.

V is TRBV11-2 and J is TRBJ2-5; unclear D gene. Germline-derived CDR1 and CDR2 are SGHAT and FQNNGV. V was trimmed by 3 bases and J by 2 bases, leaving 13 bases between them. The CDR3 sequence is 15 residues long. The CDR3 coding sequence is TGTGCCAGCAGCTTCCGGCCTAACGGACAAGAGACCCAGTACTTC. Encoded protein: CASSFRPNGQETQYF.

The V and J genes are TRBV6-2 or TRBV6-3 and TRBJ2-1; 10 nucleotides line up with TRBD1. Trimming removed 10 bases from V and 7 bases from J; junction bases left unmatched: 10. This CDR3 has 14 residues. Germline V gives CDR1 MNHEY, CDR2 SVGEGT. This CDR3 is CAIKKGTGENEQFF. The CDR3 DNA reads TGTGCCATCAAAAAGGGGACAGGGGAGAATGAGCAGTTCTTC.

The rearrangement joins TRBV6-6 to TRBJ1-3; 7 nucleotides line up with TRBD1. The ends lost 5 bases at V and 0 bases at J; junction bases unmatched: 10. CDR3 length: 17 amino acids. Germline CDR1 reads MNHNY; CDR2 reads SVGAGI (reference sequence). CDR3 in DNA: TGTGCCAGCAGTCCCTGGACAGGCACCTTCTCTGGAAACACCATATATTTT. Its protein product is CASSPWTGTFSGNTIYF.

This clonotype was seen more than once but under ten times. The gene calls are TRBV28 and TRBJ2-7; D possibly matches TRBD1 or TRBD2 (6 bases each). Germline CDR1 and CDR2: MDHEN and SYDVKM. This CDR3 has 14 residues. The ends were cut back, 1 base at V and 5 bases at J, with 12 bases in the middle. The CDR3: CASSLSAGTNEQYF. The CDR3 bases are TGTGCCAGCAGTTTATCGGCGGGGACAAACGAGCAGTACTTC. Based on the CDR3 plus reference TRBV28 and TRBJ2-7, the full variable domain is DVKVTQSSRYLVKRTGEKVFLECVQDMDHENMFWYRQDPGLGLRLIYFSYDVKMKEKGDIPEGYSVSREKKERFSLILESASTNQTSMYLCASSLSAGTNEQYFGPGTRLTVT.

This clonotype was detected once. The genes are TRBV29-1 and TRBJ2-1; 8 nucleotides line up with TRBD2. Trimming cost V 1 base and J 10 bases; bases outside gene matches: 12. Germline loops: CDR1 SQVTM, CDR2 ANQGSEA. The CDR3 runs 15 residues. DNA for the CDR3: TGCAGCGTTGAAGTGGCGGGAGGACCCCACTACGAGCAGTTCTTC. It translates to CSVEVAGGPHYEQFF.

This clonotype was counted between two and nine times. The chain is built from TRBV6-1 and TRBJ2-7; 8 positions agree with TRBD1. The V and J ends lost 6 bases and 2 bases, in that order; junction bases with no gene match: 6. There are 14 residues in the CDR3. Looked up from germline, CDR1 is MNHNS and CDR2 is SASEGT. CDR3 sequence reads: CASRGQGATYEQYF. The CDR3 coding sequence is TGTGCCAGCAGAGGACAGGGAGCGACCTACGAGCAGTACTTC.

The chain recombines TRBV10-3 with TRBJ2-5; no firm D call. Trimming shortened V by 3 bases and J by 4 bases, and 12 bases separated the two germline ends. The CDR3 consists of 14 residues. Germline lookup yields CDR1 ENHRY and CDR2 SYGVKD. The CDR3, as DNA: TGTGCCATCAGTGACCCGATGGGTAGAGAGACCCAGTACTTC. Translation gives CAISDPMGRETQYF.

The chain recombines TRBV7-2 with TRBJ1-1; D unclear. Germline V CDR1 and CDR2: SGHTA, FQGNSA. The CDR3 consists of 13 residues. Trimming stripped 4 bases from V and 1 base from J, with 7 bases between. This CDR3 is CASSYLWNTEAFF. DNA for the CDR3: TGTGCCAGCAGCTACTTATGGAACACTGAAGCTTTCTTT. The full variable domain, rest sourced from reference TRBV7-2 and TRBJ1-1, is GAGVSQSPSNKVTEKGKDVELRCDPISGHTALYWYRQSLGQGLEFLIYFQGNSAPDKSGLPSDRFSAERTGGSVSTLTIQRTQQEDSAVYLCASSYLWNTEAFFGQGTRLTVV.

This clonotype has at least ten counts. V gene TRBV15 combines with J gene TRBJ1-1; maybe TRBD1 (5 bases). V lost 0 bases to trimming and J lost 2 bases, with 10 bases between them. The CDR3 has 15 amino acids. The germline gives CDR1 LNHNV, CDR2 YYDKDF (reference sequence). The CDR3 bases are TGTGCCACCAGCAGAGATAAGGGGTTCAACACTGAAGCTTTCTTT. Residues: CATSRDKGFNTEAFF.

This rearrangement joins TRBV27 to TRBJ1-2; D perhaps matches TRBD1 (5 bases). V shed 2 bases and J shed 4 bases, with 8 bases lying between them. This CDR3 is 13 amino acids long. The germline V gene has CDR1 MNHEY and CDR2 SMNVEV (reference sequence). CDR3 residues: CASSLHGAYGYTF. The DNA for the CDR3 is TGTGCCAGCAGTTTACACGGGGCCTATGGCTACACCTTC.

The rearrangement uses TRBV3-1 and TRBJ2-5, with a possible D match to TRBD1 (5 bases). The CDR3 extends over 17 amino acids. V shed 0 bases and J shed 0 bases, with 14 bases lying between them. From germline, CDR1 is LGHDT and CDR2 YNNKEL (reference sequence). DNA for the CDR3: TGTGCCAGCAGCCAAGAAAGCTGGACACCGTACCAAGAGACCCAGTACTTC. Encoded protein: CASSQESWTPYQETQYF.

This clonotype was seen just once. The CDR3 coding sequence is TGTGCCAGCTCACCAAGCCTTAACAATGAGCAGTTCTTC. Residues: CASSPSLNNEQFF. This rearrangement joins TRBV18 to TRBJ2-1, with D unclear. Trimming pared 2 bases from V and 5 bases from J, leaving 7 bases between. In germline, CDR1 is KGHSH, CDR2 LQKENI. The CDR3 runs 13 residues.

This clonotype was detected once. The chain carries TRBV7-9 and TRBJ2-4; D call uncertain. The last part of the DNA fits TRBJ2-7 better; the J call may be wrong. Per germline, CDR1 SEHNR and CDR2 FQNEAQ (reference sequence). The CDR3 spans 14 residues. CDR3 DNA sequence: TGTGCCAGCAGCTTATCGGTGACACTGAACGAGCAGTACTTC. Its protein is CASSLSVTLNEQYF.

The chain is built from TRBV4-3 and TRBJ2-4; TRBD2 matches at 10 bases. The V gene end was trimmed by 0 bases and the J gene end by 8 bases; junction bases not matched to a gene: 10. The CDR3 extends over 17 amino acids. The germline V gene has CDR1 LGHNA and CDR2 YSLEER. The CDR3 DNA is TGCGCCAGCAGCCAAGAGTGGGCTAGCGGGGGCTTTGACATTCAGTACTTC. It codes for CASSQEWASGGFDIQYF.